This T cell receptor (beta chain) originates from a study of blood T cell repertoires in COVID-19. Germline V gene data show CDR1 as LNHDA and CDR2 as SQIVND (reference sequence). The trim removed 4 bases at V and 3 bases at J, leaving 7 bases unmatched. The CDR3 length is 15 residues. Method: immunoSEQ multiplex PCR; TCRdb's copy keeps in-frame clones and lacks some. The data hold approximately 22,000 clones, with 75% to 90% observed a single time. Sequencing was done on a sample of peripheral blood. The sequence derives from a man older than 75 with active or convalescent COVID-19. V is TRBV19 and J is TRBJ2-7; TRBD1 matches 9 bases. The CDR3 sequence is CASSTAGTGRYEQYF. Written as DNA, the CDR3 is TGTGCCAGTAGTACCGCCGGGACAGGGCGCTACGAGCAGTACTTC.